The source of this T cell receptor (beta chain) is a study of T-cell reconstitution after alpha-beta-depleted transplantation in children. It was with unique molecular identifiers that the TCRbeta library was prepared. MiXCR was run by TCRdb on the PCR reads, yielding one entry per CDR3 protein. The sample lists under 300,000 distinct CDR3 sequences; around 8.9% were seen once. This clonotype was obtained from a human donor who donated a stem cell graft to a child with SCID. This sample comprised PBMCs from the stem cell graft donor, obtained from the stem cell graft.

This CDR3 reads CASSRWRGGDTDTQYF. CDR3 in DNA: TGTGCCAGCAGCCGGTGGCGGGGGGGGGACACAGATACGCAGTATTTT. The chain carries TRBV7-8 and TRBJ2-3, with TRBD2 matching over 9 bases. The CDR3 has 16 residues. J gave up 2 bases and V 5 bases, and 8 bases lay outside the gene matches. Germline loops: CDR1 SGHVS, CDR2 FQNEAQ. Combining the CDR3 with reference TRBV7-8 and TRBJ2-3 gives the whole variable domain GAGVSQSPRYKVAKRGQDVALRCDPISGHVSLFWYQQALGQGPEFLTYFQNEAQLDKSGLPSDRFFAERPEGSVSTLKIQRTQQEDSAVYLCASSRWRGGDTDTQYFGPGTRLTVL.